The 14 T cell receptor beta chains below all came from one sample that was sequenced in a study of cytomegalovirus exposure and HLA in healthy donors. PCR used 60 Vbeta primers and 13 Jbeta primers. Generated by immunoSEQ multiplex PCR, the TCRdb table keeps only in-frame clones and is missing some. The sample lists some 100,000 clones, 60% to 75% seen once, with more than 9% in the top ten. The sequenced material came from PBMCs. The source of these receptors is a man aged 45-60 years in good health and CMV-seronegative.

The chain combines TRBV18 with TRBJ1-2; 7 bases are a match to TRBD1. This CDR3 spans 13 amino acids. CDR1 and CDR2 (germline): KGHSH, LQKENI. The V and J ends lost 3 bases and 7 bases, in that order; junction bases with no gene match: 5. The CDR3 spells CASSPEQGGGYTF. Here the CDR3 DNA reads TGTGCCAGCTCACCGGAGCAGGGGGGTGGCTACACCTTC.

The chain couples TRBV5-1 to TRBJ2-3; the D gene is possibly TRBD2 (5 bases). Germline V gene lookup returns CDR1 SGHRS and CDR2 YFSETQ. This CDR3 has 14 residues. The ends were cut back, 4 bases at V and 4 bases at J, with 13 bases in the middle. The CDR3 DNA sequence: TGCGCCAGCAGCCTCCCTAGCTCCGCAGATACGCAGTATTTT. Translation gives CASSLPSSADTQYF.

The J gene is TRBJ1-4, the V gene TRBV5-1, with D perhaps TRBD1 (6 bases). The ends were cut back, 0 bases at V and 6 bases at J, with 12 bases in the middle. Per germline, CDR1 SGHRS and CDR2 YFSETQ. The CDR3 is 15 amino acids. The CDR3, as DNA: TGCGCCAGCAGCTTGGCTCGGACAGAGGATGAAAAACTGTTTTTT. It specifies CASSLARTEDEKLFF.

This clone was detected once. The chain carries TRBV19 and TRBJ2-3, with D tentatively TRBD2 (5 bases). The CDR3 length is 16 residues. The germline V gene encodes CDR1 LNHDA and CDR2 SQIVND (reference sequence). The V end lost 1 base, the J end lost 7 bases, and 18 bases lay between the germline ends. As DNA, the CDR3 is TGTGCCAGTAGTATAGTGACTCCCACGGGAAGGAATACGCAGTATTTT. Translation gives CASSIVTPTGRNTQYF. Variable domain in full (rest from reference TRBV19 and TRBJ2-3): DGGITQSPKYLFRKEGQNVTLSCEQNLNHDAMYWYRQDPGQGLRLIYYSQIVNDFQKGDIAEGYSVSREKKESFPLTVTSAQKNPTAFYLCASSIVTPTGRNTQYFGPGTRLTVL.

This clone is a singleton in its sample. The CDR3 here is CASSPPARANEKLFF. The CDR3 DNA follows: TGTGCCAGCTCACCACCGGCCAGGGCCAATGAAAAACTGTTTTTT. This chain joins TRBV18 and TRBJ1-4, with a tentative D call TRBD1 (5 bases). The V and J ends lost 0 bases and 5 bases respectively, with 10 bases between them. The CDR3 totals 15 residues. Germline lookup yields CDR1 KGHSH and CDR2 LQKENI. Full variable domain (remainder filled in from reference TRBV18 and TRBJ1-4): NAGVMQNPRHLVRRRGQEARLRCSPMKGHSHVYWYRQLPEEGLKFMVYLQKENIIDESGMPKERFSAEFPKEGPSILRIQQVVRGDSAAYFCASSPPARANEKLFFGSGTQLSVL.

V usage is TRBV6-4 and J usage is TRBJ1-4, with D possibly being TRBD1 (5 bases). The CDR3 sequence is 15 residues long. CDR1 is MRHNA, CDR2 SNTAGT, per germline. V was clipped by 8 bases and J by 6 bases, with 19 bases between them. CDR3 in DNA: TGTGCCAGCTTCAGGCCCAGGGAAGGGGATGAAAAACTGTTTTTT. Its translation is CASFRPREGDEKLFF.

V and J are TRBV9 and TRBJ1-2; TRBD1 matches 9 bases. This CDR3 spans 18 amino acids. The germline V gene encodes CDR1 SGDLS and CDR2 YYNGEE. Trimming cost V 4 bases and J 2 bases; bases outside gene matches: 15. The CDR3 here is CASSQTPTRTGANYGYTF. CDR3 DNA: TGTGCCAGCAGCCAAACCCCAACCCGGACAGGGGCCAACTATGGCTACACCTTC. Together with reference TRBV9 and TRBJ1-2, the CDR3 gives the full variable domain: DSGVTQTPKHLITATGQRVTLRCSPRSGDLSVYWYQQSLDQGLQFLIQYYNGEERAKGNILERFSAQQFPDLHSELNLSSLELGDSALYFCASSQTPTRTGANYGYTFGSGTRLTVV.

This clone is a singleton in its sample. The chain has TRBV5-1 and TRBJ2-3, with 8 bases fitting TRBD1. The V gene end was trimmed by 4 bases and the J gene end by 1 base; junction bases not matched to a gene: 8. CDR1 is SGHRS and CDR2 is YFSETQ in the germline V gene. The CDR3 totals 16 residues. This CDR3 is CASSQRQGQRTDTQYF. CDR3 coding DNA: TGCGCCAGCAGCCAGAGACAGGGGCAGCGCACAGATACGCAGTATTTT.

The chain carries TRBV6-5 and TRBJ2-5; 11 bases line up with TRBD1. With 6 bases clipped from V and 4 bases from J, the junction kept 7 bases outside the gene matches. The CDR3 contains 15 residues. The V gene's germline CDR1 is MNHEY and CDR2 SVGAGI. The CDR3 protein is CASRTDRGRAETQYF. In DNA form, the CDR3 reads TGTGCCAGCAGAACGGACAGGGGGCGAGCAGAGACCCAGTACTTC.

This chain joins TRBV5-1 and TRBJ1-1, with 8 bases fitting TRBD1. V lost 3 bases to trimming and J lost 3 bases; unmatched junction nucleotides: 7. Germline V lookup: CDR1 SGHRS, CDR2 YFSETQ. The CDR3 length is 15 residues. Here the CDR3 DNA reads TGCGCCAGCAGCTCCCAGGGGGCCGGGGACACTGAAGCTTTCTTT. Translating it yields CASSSQGAGDTEAFF.

The rearrangement uses TRBV2 and TRBJ1-5; a weak D match, TRBD1 (6 bases). V shed 5 bases and J shed 3 bases, with 11 bases lying between them. Germline assignment: CDR1 SNHLY and CDR2 FYNNEI. The length of the CDR3 is 14 residues. The CDR3, as DNA: TGTGCCAGCAGTACAGGGAATCCCAATCAGCCCCAGCATTTT. This codes for CASSTGNPNQPQHF.

J is TRBJ2-1 and V is TRBV7-8; 8 bases are shared with TRBD2. After removal of 2 bases from V and 0 bases from J, the junction contained 9 bases not matched to a gene. The CDR3 has 18 amino acids. Germline V lookup: CDR1 SGHVS, CDR2 FQNEAQ. The CDR3 is CASSLLAAGVSSYNEQFF. CDR3 bases: TGTGCCAGCAGCTTACTGGCAGCGGGGGTGAGCTCCTACAATGAGCAGTTCTTC.

The gene calls are TRBV7-2 and TRBJ1-5; the D gene is possibly TRBD1 (5 bases). The CDR3 sequence is 17 residues long. The germline V gene encodes CDR1 SGHTA and CDR2 FQGNSA. Trimming took off 1 base at V and 0 bases at J, with 13 bases between the two ends. Here the CDR3 reads CASSLVGGGVSNQPQHF. DNA of the CDR3: TGTGCCAGCAGCTTAGTGGGGGGTGGGGTTAGCAATCAGCCCCAGCATTTT. The full variable domain, in which reference TRBV7-2 and TRBJ1-5 provide the parts outside the CDR3, is GAGVSQSPSNKVTEKGKDVELRCDPISGHTALYWYRQSLGQGLEFLIYFQGNSAPDKSGLPSDRFSAERTGGSVSTLTIQRTQQEDSAVYLCASSLVGGGVSNQPQHFGDGTRLSIL.

The chain recombines TRBV29-1 with TRBJ2-5, with 8 bases matching TRBD2. This CDR3 contains 14 residues. Germline-derived CDR1 and CDR2 are SQVTM and ANQGSEA. Germline trimming cut 4 bases from V and 5 bases from J; bases unmatched to any gene: 9. The CDR3 DNA reads TGCAGCGTTGTCGGGGGGGGACCGCGGGAGACCCAGTACTTC. The encoded protein is CSVVGGGPRETQYF.